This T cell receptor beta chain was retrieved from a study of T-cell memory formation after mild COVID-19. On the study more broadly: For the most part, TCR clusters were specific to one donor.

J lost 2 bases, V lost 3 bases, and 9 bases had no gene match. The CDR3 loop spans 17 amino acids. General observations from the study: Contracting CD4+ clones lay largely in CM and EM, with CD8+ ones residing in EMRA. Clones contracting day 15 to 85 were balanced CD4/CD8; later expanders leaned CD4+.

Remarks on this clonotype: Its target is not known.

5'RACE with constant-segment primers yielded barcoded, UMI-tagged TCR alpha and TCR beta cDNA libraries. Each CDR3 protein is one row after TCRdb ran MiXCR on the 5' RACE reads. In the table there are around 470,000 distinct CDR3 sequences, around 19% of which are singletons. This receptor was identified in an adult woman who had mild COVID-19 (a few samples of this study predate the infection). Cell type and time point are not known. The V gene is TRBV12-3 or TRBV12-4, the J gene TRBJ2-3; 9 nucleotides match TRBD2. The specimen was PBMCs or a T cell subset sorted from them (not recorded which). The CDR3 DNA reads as TGTGCCAGCAGTTTCGAACTAGCGGGCCCTATCACAGATACGCAGTATTTT. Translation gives CASSFELAGPITDTQYF.